The present T cell receptor (beta chain) was sequenced within a study of Graves' ophthalmopathy and Graves' hyperthyroidism. Study-wide background: Upon initial diagnosis and before any treatment, peripheral blood was collected.

RNA served as the template for amplifying TCR beta CDR3 regions. The first-round RT-PCR employed HTBI primers together with the Qiagen OneStep RT-PCR kit. A multiplex PCR was then performed as the second round. TCRdb processed the multiplex PCR reads anew with MiXCR; each CDR3 protein has one entry. The data contain about 24,000 distinct CDR3 sequences, approximately 48% of them seen just once; the ten biggest clones take up roughly 6.5%. This CDR3 comprises 14 residues. The germline V gene encodes CDR1 SGHRS and CDR2 YFSETQ. Trimming removed 3 bases from V and 4 bases from J; junction bases left unmatched: 1. Among the hyperthyroidism patients, all were newly diagnosed, aged 18 to 65, with under 2 months' duration. Additional autoimmune diseases, uncontrolled infections, pregnancy or lactation disqualified patients. From fresh peripheral blood, 8 to 10 ml in volume, the PBMCs were obtained.

The genes are TRBV5-1 and TRBJ2-5; 12 bases agree with TRBD1. Sequencing was done on a sample of peripheral blood. The clonotype was recovered from an adult woman with stable Graves' hyperthyroidism. CDR3 nucleotides: TGCGCCAGCAGCTCGGGACAGGGGGCAGAGACCCAGTACTTC. Residues: CASSSGQGAETQYF. Based on the CDR3 plus reference TRBV5-1 and TRBJ2-5, the full variable domain is KAGVTQTPRYLIKTRGQQVTLSCSPISGHRSVSWYQQTPGQGLQFLFEYFSETQRNKGNFPGRFSGRQFSNSRSEMNVSTLELGDSALYLCASSSGQGAETQYFGPGTRLLVL.